This TCR beta chain comes out of a study of CD8 T cells in ankylosing spondylitis. General study results and limits: In reactive arthritis synovial fluid and blood, some motif variants had been reported before. Seemingly characteristic of ankylosing spondylitis blood was a TCR beta motif consisting of several highly homologous variants.

Making the TCR beta libraries involved quantitative 5'-RACE with molecular barcodes. TCRdb called the 5' RACE reads again in MiXCR, with one record for every CDR3 protein. The sample includes fewer than 500,000 distinct CDR3 sequences, about 25% seen only once; the top ten take 0.89%. V shed 2 bases and J 0 bases; nucleotides not matched to a gene: 4. CDR3 size: 15 residues. Germline V gene data show CDR1 as DFQATT and CDR2 as SNEGSKA (reference sequence). On this clonotype: Its antigen is currently unknown.

The chain combines TRBV20-1 with TRBJ1-1; 9 bases line up with TRBD1. The receptor's source is a male donor with ankylosing spondylitis. Specimen: blood, either unsorted or a sorted T cell fraction (not recorded which). The CDR3 DNA follows: TGCAGTGCTAGACCGGGACAGGGAATGAACACTGAAGCTTTCTTT. Protein sequence: CSARPGQGMNTEAFF.